A selection of T cell receptor beta chains follows, all from one sample in a study of T cells in localized non-small cell lung cancer. Using immunoSEQ multiplex PCR, the repertoire was profiled, and TCRdb retains in-frame clones only, with some absent. Among about 10,000 clones, less than 35% were seen once, and the ten largest hold 5% to 5.5%. Here the sequenced sample was lung tumor tissue, taken before any cancer treatment. The receptors originated from a man aged 35-75 years with stage I lung adenocarcinoma. Each CDR3 is given with its conserved first and last residue. The order of the fields is D gene, clone size, J gene, V gene, CDR3 DNA, CDR3 protein. D genes are given only for firm matches. Where a row states a size, it is once, few, many or the class of an expanded clone; other rows omit it.

d_call: TRBD2
clone_size: many
j_call: TRBJ2-3
v_call: TRBV9
cdr3_nt: TGTGCCAGCAGTGAACTCTTGAGCGGGGGGCAAAGCACAGATACGCAGTATTTT
cdr3_aa: CASSELLSGGQSTDTQYF

d_call: TRBD1
clone_size: NA
j_call: TRBJ2-5
v_call: TRBV9
cdr3_nt: TGTGCCAGCAGTGGGACAGGGGGTATAGAGACCCAGTACTTC
cdr3_aa: CASSGTGGIETQYF

d_call: NA
clone_size: NA
j_call: TRBJ2-3
v_call: TRBV5-1
cdr3_nt: TGCGCCAGCAGCTACGATGGCTCAACTACAGATACGCAGTATTTT
cdr3_aa: CASSYDGSTTDTQYF

d_call: TRBD2
clone_size: few
j_call: TRBJ2-7
v_call: TRBV11-3
cdr3_nt: TGTGCCAGCAGCTTCCGGCGGGGGAACTCCTACGAGCAGTACTTC
cdr3_aa: CASSFRRGNSYEQYF

d_call: NA
clone_size: few
j_call: TRBJ1-2
v_call: TRBV6-8
cdr3_nt: TGTGCCAGCAGCCGACGGGTGGAGGGCTATGGCTACACCTTC
cdr3_aa: CASSRRVEGYGYTF

d_call: TRBD1
clone_size: few
j_call: TRBJ1-1
v_call: TRBV9
cdr3_nt: TGTGCCAGCAGTGAAAGTGCGGGACAGGGGCGGACTGAAGCTTTCTTT
cdr3_aa: CASSESAGQGRTEAFF

d_call: NA
clone_size: NA
j_call: TRBJ2-6
v_call: TRBV30
cdr3_nt: TGTGCCTGGAGCCCGGACAGGGCCAACGTCCTGACTTTC
cdr3_aa: CAWSPDRANVLTF

d_call: NA
clone_size: NA
j_call: TRBJ2-7
v_call: TRBV19
cdr3_nt: TGTGCCAGTAGCGGAGCGGGTCGGGCCTACGAGCAGTACTTC
cdr3_aa: CASSGAGRAYEQYF

d_call: NA
clone_size: NA
j_call: TRBJ2-3
v_call: TRBV29-1
cdr3_nt: TGCAGCGTTCAAACAGGCTGGAATACGCAGTATTTT
cdr3_aa: CSVQTGWNTQYF

d_call: NA
clone_size: NA
j_call: TRBJ1-1
v_call: TRBV6-8
cdr3_nt: TGTGCCAGCAGCCCGGGACTCTCCCAAGCATCTGAAGCTTTCTTT
cdr3_aa: CASSPGLSQASEAFF

d_call: NA
clone_size: NA
j_call: TRBJ1-2
v_call: TRBV18
cdr3_nt: TGTGCCAGCTCACCAACAACCGACAGGACTAACTATGGCTACACCTTC
cdr3_aa: CASSPTTDRTNYGYTF

d_call: NA
clone_size: NA
j_call: TRBJ2-5
v_call: TRBV11-3
cdr3_nt: TGTGCCAGCAGCCCCAGGGGGGGCGGCCAAGAGACCCAGTACTTC
cdr3_aa: CASSPRGGGQETQYF

d_call: NA
clone_size: few
j_call: TRBJ1-1
v_call: TRBV6-1
cdr3_nt: TGTGCCAGCAGTGAAGCGGTGCTCGGCGAAGCTTTCTTT
cdr3_aa: CASSEAVLGEAFF

d_call: NA
clone_size: once
j_call: TRBJ1-5
v_call: TRBV19
cdr3_nt: TGTGCCAGTACCCCGGACCGGGACACCAATCAGCCCCAGCATTTT
cdr3_aa: CASTPDRDTNQPQHF

d_call: NA
clone_size: NA
j_call: TRBJ1-2
v_call: TRBV19
cdr3_nt: TGTGCCAGTAGTATAGACTTCGTCCCGGTCTCAGCTAACTATGGCTACACCTTC
cdr3_aa: CASSIDFVPVSANYGYTF

d_call: TRBD2
clone_size: NA
j_call: TRBJ2-7
v_call: TRBV5-1
cdr3_nt: TGCGCCAGCAGCTTTAAAGATCGGGGGGGCAGCTACGAGCAGTACTTC
cdr3_aa: CASSFKDRGGSYEQYF

d_call: NA
clone_size: few
j_call: TRBJ2-1
v_call: TRBV12-5
cdr3_nt: TGTGCTAGTCTTGTGCGGGGCTCCCGTGAGTCGGTCGATGAGCAGTTCTTC
cdr3_aa: CASLVRGSRESVDEQFF

d_call: NA
clone_size: NA
j_call: TRBJ1-4
v_call: TRBV6-8
cdr3_nt: TGTGCCAGCAGTCAATTCGATTCGGCCTCTCTCGGGGTTAATGAAAAACTGTTTTTT
cdr3_aa: CASSQFDSASLGVNEKLFF

d_call: NA
clone_size: NA
j_call: TRBJ1-1
v_call: TRBV19
cdr3_nt: TGTGCCAGTAGTATGGGCCTGGGACAATTGAACACTGAAGCTTTCTTT
cdr3_aa: CASSMGLGQLNTEAFF

d_call: NA
clone_size: few
j_call: TRBJ2-7
v_call: TRBV12-2
cdr3_nt: TGTGCCAGTTCCCCACTCGACAGGTCCTACGAGCAGTACTTC
cdr3_aa: CASSPLDRSYEQYF

d_call: NA
clone_size: few
j_call: TRBJ2-5
v_call: TRBV9
cdr3_nt: TGTGCCAGCAGCGGAGGACAGACAGGCAGGGAGACCCAGTACTTC
cdr3_aa: CASSGGQTGRETQYF

d_call: TRBD1
clone_size: once
j_call: TRBJ1-6
v_call: TRBV18
cdr3_nt: TGTGCCAGCTCACAAGGGGGCAGGAATTCACCCCTCCACTTT
cdr3_aa: CASSQGGRNSPLHF